The 25 T cell receptor beta chains below were found in one sample sequenced in a study of blood T cell repertoires in COVID-19. Data came from immunoSEQ multiplex PCR; TCRdb stores just in-frame clones and leaves some out. The table records about 260,000 clones, 75% to 90% of them present only once. Material for sequencing was peripheral blood. These receptors originate from a human donor in a cohort sampled during active COVID-19.

CDR3 sequence: CASSLTGQGGEKLFF. The DNA of the CDR3 is TGTGCCAGCAGCTTAACAGGGCAGGGAGGTGAAAAACTGTTTTTT. The chain employs TRBV7-3 and TRBJ1-4; D is perhaps TRBD1 (5 bases). CDR1 is SGHTA, CDR2 FQGTGA, per germline. V gave up 0 bases and J gave up 7 bases, with 12 bases separating them. The CDR3 covers 15 residues.

This clone showed up many times. This chain uses TRBV7-8 with TRBJ1-5; 9 bases match TRBD1. This CDR3 contains 18 residues. Germline trimming cut 6 bases from V and 3 bases from J; bases unmatched to any gene: 15. Germline-derived CDR1 and CDR2 are SGHVS and FQNEAQ. The CDR3: CASRPLIRDRENNQPQHF. The CDR3 DNA reads TGTGCCAGCAGACCACTAATCCGGGACAGGGAGAACAATCAGCCCCAGCATTTT.

CDR3 protein: CASTLLKPISNQPQHF. CDR3 DNA sequence: TGTGCCAGCACCCTCCTGAAGCCGATTAGCAATCAGCCCCAGCATTTT. The chain has TRBV2 and TRBJ1-5; no clear D. The CDR3 is 16 residues long. The germline V and J ends were trimmed by 7 bases and 0 bases, with 16 bases remaining between them. Germline CDR1 reads SNHLY; CDR2 reads FYNNEI. The whole variable domain, filled in from reference TRBV2 and TRBJ1-5, reads EPEVTQTPSHQVTQMGQEVILRCVPISNHLYFYWYRQILGQKVEFLVSFYNNEISEKSEIFDDQFSVERPDGSNFTLKIRSTKLEDSAMYFCASTLLKPISNQPQHFGDGTRLSIL.

The chain employs TRBV6-1 and TRBJ2-1; 13 bases are a match to TRBD2. Losses at the gene ends were 4 bases for V and 6 bases for J; bases not matched to a gene: 9. The CDR3 runs to 17 residues. The V gene's germline CDR1 is MNHNS and CDR2 SASEGT. The CDR3 loop reads CASSVRTSGRLFNEQFF. The CDR3 DNA reads as TGTGCCAGCAGTGTCCGGACTAGCGGGAGACTTTTCAATGAGCAGTTCTTC.

The J gene is TRBJ2-3, the V gene TRBV7-2; 9 bases agree with TRBD1. V dropped 5 bases and J dropped 1; count of bases not matched to a gene: 10. The germline CDR1 and CDR2 sequences are SGHTA and FQGNSA. The CDR3 has 17 residues. The chain's CDR3 is CASSLPVRDRGTDTQYF. The CDR3 DNA is TGTGCCAGCAGCCTACCTGTCCGGGACAGGGGCACAGATACGCAGTATTTT.

The chain is built from TRBV11-1 and TRBJ2-7, with 12 bases lining up with TRBD1. Trimming cost V 1 base and J 6 bases; bases outside gene matches: 1. This CDR3 is built from 14 residues. Germline-derived CDR1 and CDR2 are SGHAT and FQDESV (reference sequence). CDR3 region: CASSLGGQGAEQYF. CDR3 bases: TGTGCCAGCAGCTTAGGGGGACAGGGGGCCGAGCAGTACTTC.

This clone has more than one count but fewer than ten. The chain has TRBV5-6 and TRBJ1-5, with 8 bases lining up with TRBD1. V shed 4 bases, J shed 1 base, and the junction held 4 bases outside the gene matches. The CDR3 contains 15 residues. Germline V lookup: CDR1 SGHDT, CDR2 YYEEEE. The CDR3 here is CASSQRTGSNQPQHF. The CDR3 DNA follows: TGTGCCAGCAGCCAAAGGACAGGGAGCAATCAGCCCCAGCATTTT.

The chain couples TRBV19 to TRBJ2-6; 8 nucleotides match TRBD1. With V trimmed by 4 bases and J by 0 bases, 8 bases remained unmatched. This CDR3 has 18 residues. Per germline, CDR1 LNHDA and CDR2 SQIVND (reference sequence). CDR3 residues: CASSKLTGGNSGANVLTF. DNA of the CDR3: TGTGCCAGTAGTAAATTAACAGGGGGAAACTCTGGGGCCAACGTCCTGACTTTC.

This clone was counted only a few times. This sequence joins TRBV27 and TRBJ2-2; TRBD1 aligns across 7 bases. J gave up 1 base and V 5 bases, and 1 base lay outside the gene matches. This CDR3 is built from 14 residues. Germline CDR1 reads MNHEY; CDR2 reads SMNVEV (reference sequence). Written as DNA, the CDR3 is TGTGCCAGCAGTCGGGACAGGAACACCGGGGAGCTGTTTTTT. Translating gives CASSRDRNTGELFF.

V and J are TRBV2 and TRBJ1-6; D ambiguous. The CDR3 runs to 15 residues. The ends were cut back, 7 bases at V and 2 bases at J, with 12 bases in the middle. Germline V CDR1 and CDR2: SNHLY, FYNNEI. CDR3 in DNA: TGTGCCAGCACCTTCGCGGCAGCCTATAATTCACCCCTCCACTTT. Its translation: CASTFAAAYNSPLHF.

V and J are TRBV6-2 or TRBV6-3 and TRBJ2-3; possibly TRBD1 for D (6 bases). V gave up 2 bases and J gave up 4 bases, with 13 bases separating them. This CDR3 comprises 15 residues. CDR1 MNHEY and CDR2 SVGEGT come from the germline V gene. The CDR3 DNA is TGTGCCAGCAGTTACGGTCAGGGGCGCCCAGATACGCAGTATTTT. This gives the protein CASSYGQGRPDTQYF.

This chain connects TRBV6-5 to TRBJ2-1, with a possible D match to TRBD2 (7 bases). Trimming left V 2 bases short and J 2 bases short, with 13 bases between. The germline gives CDR1 MNHEY, CDR2 SVGAGI. This CDR3 comprises 16 residues. CDR3 in DNA: TGTGCCAGCAGTTACACCAGGGGAGGGCCCTACAATGAGCAGTTCTTC. This translates into CASSYTRGGPYNEQFF.

This clone showed up just once. The chain couples TRBV28 to TRBJ2-7, with 10 positions matching TRBD2. The V gene end was trimmed by 7 bases and the J gene end by 5 bases; junction bases not matched to a gene: 11. The CDR3 has 15 amino acids. Germline values: CDR1 MDHEN, CDR2 SYDVKM. The CDR3 region is CASNTYPSGGHEQYF. The CDR3 nucleotides read TGTGCCAGCAACACCTACCCTAGCGGGGGCCACGAGCAGTACTTC.

The chain is built from TRBV6-5 and TRBJ1-5; 7 nucleotides match TRBD1. The ends lost 4 bases at V and 5 bases at J; junction bases unmatched: 8. Germline V CDR1 and CDR2: MNHEY, SVGAGI. This CDR3 is built from 15 residues. CDR3 protein: CASSSGTESDQPQHF. The CDR3 DNA is TGTGCCAGCAGTTCCGGGACAGAGAGCGATCAGCCCCAGCATTTT.

The chain uses TRBV27 and TRBJ1-6; TRBD1 matches at 7 bases. V lost 7 bases to trimming and J lost 2 bases; unmatched junction nucleotides: 8. The CDR3 length is 16 residues. CDR1 is MNHEY, CDR2 SMNVEV, per germline (reference sequence). The CDR3 reads CASKRGQGTYNSPLHF. The DNA for the CDR3 is TGTGCCAGCAAAAGGGGGCAGGGAACCTATAATTCACCCCTCCACTTT.

The chain combines TRBV6-1 with TRBJ2-7; 7 nucleotides align to TRBD1. Germline values: CDR1 MNHNS, CDR2 SASEGT. V shed 0 bases and J 0 bases; nucleotides not matched to a gene: 20. This CDR3 has 21 amino acids. The CDR3 DNA reads TGTGCCAGCAGTGAAGCGGAGCCCGGGACAGTTGGGGCATATAACTCCTACGAGCAGTACTTC. This translates into CASSEAEPGTVGAYNSYEQYF.

The V call is TRBV6-2 or TRBV6-3, the J call TRBJ2-1; 9 nucleotides align to TRBD2. This CDR3 region has 16 residues. CDR1 and CDR2 (germline): MNHEY, SVGEGT. The V gene end was trimmed by 2 bases and the J gene end by 6 bases; junction bases not matched to a gene: 8. The CDR3: CASSYGGGAWGNEQFF. DNA of the CDR3: TGTGCCAGCAGTTACGGCGGGGGGGCCTGGGGCAATGAGCAGTTCTTC.

The chain employs TRBV6-5 and TRBJ1-1; 8 bases are shared with TRBD1. The CDR3 length is 14 residues. CDR1 is MNHEY, CDR2 SVGAGI, per germline. V lost 8 bases to trimming and J lost 3 bases; unmatched junction nucleotides: 8. CDR3 DNA sequence: TGTGCCAGCGCTGGGCAGGGGGCTCACACTGAAGCTTTCTTT. Translation gives CASAGQGAHTEAFF.

The chain joins TRBV10-1 to TRBJ1-3; TRBD1 is a possible D gene (5 bases). Trimming pared 5 bases from V and 0 bases from J, leaving 11 bases between. CDR3 size: 15 residues. Germline V CDR1 and CDR2: WNHNN, SYGVQD (reference sequence). CDR3 in DNA: TGCGCCAGCAGTAACCCGGGGGGCTCTGGAAACACCATATATTTT. Translating it yields CASSNPGGSGNTIYF.

This chain uses TRBV15 with TRBJ2-7, with TRBD2 matching over 12 bases. This CDR3 region has 12 residues. Germline lookup yields CDR1 LNHNV and CDR2 YYDKDF (reference sequence). V trimming: 10 bases; J trimming: 5 bases; junction bases outside the gene matches: 3. CDR3 sequence: CAIRTSGNEQYF. As DNA, the CDR3 is TGTGCCATTCGGACTAGCGGGAACGAGCAGTACTTC.

The rearrangement joins TRBV10-1 to TRBJ2-7; D remains ambiguous. CDR1 is WNHNN and CDR2 is SYGVQD in the germline V gene (reference sequence). The V and J ends lost 7 bases and 0 bases respectively, with 19 bases between them. The CDR3 consists of 16 residues. This chain's CDR3 is CASIPPPGSHSYEQYF. CDR3 sequence (DNA): TGCGCCAGCATTCCCCCACCAGGTTCCCACTCCTACGAGCAGTACTTC.

The chain couples TRBV5-8 to TRBJ1-2; 9 bases agree with TRBD1. This CDR3 comprises 14 residues. Trimming took 1 base from V and 4 from J; bases not matched to a gene: 2. The germline gives CDR1 SGHTS, CDR2 YDEGEE. This chain's CDR3 is CASSLSGQGYGYTF. CDR3 in DNA: TGTGCCAGCAGCTTGTCGGGACAGGGCTATGGCTACACCTTC. The complete variable domain, with remaining parts taken from reference TRBV5-8 and TRBJ1-2, reads EAGVTQSPTHLIKTRGQQATLRCSPISGHTSVYWYQQALGLGLQFLLWYDEGEERNRGNFPPRFSGRQFPNYSSELNVNALELEDSALYLCASSLSGQGYGYTFGSGTRLTVV.

The gene calls are TRBV12-5 and TRBJ1-2; D not certain. This CDR3 is 13 amino acids long. V lost 6 bases and J 6 bases, leaving 14 bases between the germline ends. Germline lookup yields CDR1 LGHNT and CDR2 FRNRAP. In nucleotides, the CDR3 is TGTGCTAGTGGCCATTCAATGGAGGATGGCTACACCTTC. It encodes CASGHSMEDGYTF. Combining the CDR3 with reference TRBV12-5 and TRBJ1-2 gives the whole variable domain DARVTQTPRHKVTEMGQEVTMRCQPILGHNTVFWYRQTMMQGLELLAYFRNRAPLDDSGMPKDRFSAEMPDATLATLKIQPSEPRDSAVYFCASGHSMEDGYTFGSGTRLTVV.

J is TRBJ2-7 and V is TRBV15; 9 bases fit TRBD2. Trimming took 0 bases from V and 4 from J; bases not matched to a gene: 4. CDR3 length equals 15 residues. Germline loops: CDR1 LNHNV, CDR2 YYDKDF (reference sequence). In nucleotides, the CDR3 is TGTGCCACCAGCAGAGAAGCGGGGGGACGGTACGAGCAGTACTTC. Translated, it gives CATSREAGGRYEQYF.

The V call is TRBV2, the J call TRBJ2-7, with 9 bases lining up with TRBD1. V lost 8 bases and J lost 5; bases outside the gene matches: 10. The V gene's germline CDR1 is SNHLY and CDR2 FYNNEI. The CDR3 is 14 residues long. CDR3 in amino acids: CASRKDRGPNEQYF. The CDR3 nucleotides are TGTGCCAGCCGTAAGGACAGGGGCCCCAACGAGCAGTACTTC. Variable domain in full (rest from reference TRBV2 and TRBJ2-7): EPEVTQTPSHQVTQMGQEVILRCVPISNHLYFYWYRQILGQKVEFLVSFYNNEISEKSEIFDDQFSVERPDGSNFTLKIRSTKLEDSAMYFCASRKDRGPNEQYFGPGTRLTVT.